The rows below give T cell receptor beta chains drawn from one sample of a study of blood T cell repertoires in COVID-19. Only in-frame clones appear in the TCRdb table, and some are missing; sequencing was by immunoSEQ multiplex PCR. The data show tens of thousands of clones, approximately 86% seen once. The specimen was peripheral blood. The receptors originated from a woman older than 75 with active or convalescent COVID-19. The CDR3 runs from the conserved cysteine through the conserved F or W. Each record gives: V gene, D gene, clone size, J gene, CDR3 protein, CDR3 DNA. D genes are given only for firm matches. Not every row has a clone size; where given, it reads once, few, many or a size class.

TRBV10-1	-	few	TRBJ1-2	CASRAELYGYTF	TGCGCCAGCAGAGCGGAGCTTTATGGCTACACCTTC
TRBV28	-	-	TRBJ1-2	CATSGGNYGYTF	TGTGCCACTTCCGGGGGAAACTATGGCTACACCTTC
TRBV19	-	-	TRBJ2-7	CASSRRAGPYEQYF	TGTGCCAGTAGCCGCCGGGCAGGGCCCTACGAGCAGTACTTC
TRBV21-1	-	-	TRBJ1-1	CASSKVQREPRAFF	TGTGCCAGCAGCAAAGTTCAGAGGGAGCCTAGGGCTTTCTTT
TRBV10-3	TRBD1	-	TRBJ2-7	CAISSRLGQGADEQYF	TGTGCCATCAGTAGCCGGTTGGGACAGGGGGCGGACGAGCAGTACTTC
TRBV5-1	-	-	TRBJ2-5	CASSLESSQETQYF	TGCGCCAGCAGCTTGGAGAGTTCCCAAGAGACCCAGTACTTC
TRBV7-9	-	-	TRBJ2-2	CASSFFPTGNTGELFF	TGTGCCAGCAGCTTTTTTCCGACAGGGAACACCGGGGAGCTGTTTTTT
TRBV5-1	TRBD1	once	TRBJ1-2	CASSLEGASYYGYTF	TGCGCCAGCAGCTTGGAGGGGGCGTCGTACTATGGCTACACCTTC
TRBV7-9	-	few	TRBJ2-6	CASSPPVDSGANVLTF	TGTGCCAGCAGCCCCCCGGTTGACTCTGGGGCCAACGTCCTGACTTTC
TRBV14	-	once	TRBJ1-3	CASSQGGQLTSGNTIYF	TGTGCCAGCAGCCAAGGGGGGCAGCTTACCTCTGGAAACACCATATATTTT
TRBV2	TRBD1	-	TRBJ2-7	CASRQGTGAGEQYF	TGTGCCAGCAGACAAGGGACAGGGGCGGGCGAGCAGTACTTC